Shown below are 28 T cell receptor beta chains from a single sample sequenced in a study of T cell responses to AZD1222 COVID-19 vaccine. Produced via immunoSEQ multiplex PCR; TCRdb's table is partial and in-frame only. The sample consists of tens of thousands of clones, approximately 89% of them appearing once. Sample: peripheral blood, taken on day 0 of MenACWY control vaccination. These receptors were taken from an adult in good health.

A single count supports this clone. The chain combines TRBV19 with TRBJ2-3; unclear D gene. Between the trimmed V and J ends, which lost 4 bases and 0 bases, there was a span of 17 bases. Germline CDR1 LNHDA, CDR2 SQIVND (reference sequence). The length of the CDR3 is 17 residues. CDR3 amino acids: CASSTRRWGISTDTQYF. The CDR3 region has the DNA TGTGCCAGTAGTACCCGCCGATGGGGTATCAGCACAGATACGCAGTATTTT.

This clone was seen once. CDR3 loop: CASSPWTGGIEVEKLFF. The CDR3 nucleotides read TGTGCCAGCAGCCCCTGGACAGGGGGAATAGAGGTTGAAAAACTGTTTTTT. V is TRBV11-2 and J is TRBJ1-4; TRBD1 agrees at 10 bases. Germline trimming cut 5 bases from V and 7 bases from J; bases unmatched to any gene: 13. CDR3 length: 17 residues. Germline CDR1 is SGHAT and CDR2 is FQNNGV.

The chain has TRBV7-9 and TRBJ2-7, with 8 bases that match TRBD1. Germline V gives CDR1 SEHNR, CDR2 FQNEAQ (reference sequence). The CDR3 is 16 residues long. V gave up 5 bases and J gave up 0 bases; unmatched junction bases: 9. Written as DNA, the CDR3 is TGTGCCAGCAGCCCCACAGGGGGGCTCGCCTCCTACGAGCAGTACTTC. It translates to CASSPTGGLASYEQYF.

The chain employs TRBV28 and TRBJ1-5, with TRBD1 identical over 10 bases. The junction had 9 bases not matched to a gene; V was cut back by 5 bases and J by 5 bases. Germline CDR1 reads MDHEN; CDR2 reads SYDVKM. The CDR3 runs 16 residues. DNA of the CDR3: TGTGCCAGCAGTAACCCGGGACAGGGGCCCCATCAGCCCCAGCATTTT. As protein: CASSNPGQGPHQPQHF. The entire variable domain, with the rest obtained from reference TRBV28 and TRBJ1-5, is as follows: DVKVTQSSRYLVKRTGEKVFLECVQDMDHENMFWYRQDPGLGLRLIYFSYDVKMKEKGDIPEGYSVSREKKERFSLILESASTNQTSMYLCASSNPGQGPHQPQHFGDGTRLSIL.

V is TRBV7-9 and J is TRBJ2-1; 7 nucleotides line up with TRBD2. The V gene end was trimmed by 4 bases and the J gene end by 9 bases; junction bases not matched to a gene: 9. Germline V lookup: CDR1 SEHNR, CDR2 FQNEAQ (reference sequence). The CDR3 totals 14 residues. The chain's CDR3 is CASSSGGAAGEQFF. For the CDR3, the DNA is TGTGCCAGCAGCTCGGGGGGAGCCGCAGGTGAGCAGTTCTTC. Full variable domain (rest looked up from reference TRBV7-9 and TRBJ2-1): DTGVSQNPRHKITKRGQNVTFRCDPISEHNRLYWYRQTLGQGPEFLTYFQNEAQLEKSRLLSDRFSAERPKGSFSTLEIQRTEQGDSAMYLCASSSGGAAGEQFFGPGTRLTVL.

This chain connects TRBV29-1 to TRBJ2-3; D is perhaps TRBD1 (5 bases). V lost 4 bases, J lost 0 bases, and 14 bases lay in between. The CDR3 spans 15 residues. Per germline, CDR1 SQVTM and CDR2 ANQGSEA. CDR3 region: CSVASGISSTDTQYF. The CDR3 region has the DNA TGCAGCGTTGCCTCAGGGATTTCTAGCACAGATACGCAGTATTTT.

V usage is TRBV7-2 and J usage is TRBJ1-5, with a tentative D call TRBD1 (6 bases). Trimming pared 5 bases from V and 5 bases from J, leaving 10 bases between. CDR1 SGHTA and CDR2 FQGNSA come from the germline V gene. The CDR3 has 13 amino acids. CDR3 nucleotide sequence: TGTGCCAGCAGCGTTAACAGGGATCAGCCCCAGCATTTT. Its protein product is CASSVNRDQPQHF. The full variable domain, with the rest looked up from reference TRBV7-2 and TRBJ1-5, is GAGVSQSPSNKVTEKGKDVELRCDPISGHTALYWYRQSLGQGLEFLIYFQGNSAPDKSGLPSDRFSAERTGGSVSTLTIQRTQQEDSAVYLCASSVNRDQPQHFGDGTRLSIL.

The CDR3 reads CASSPRTGAYYEQYF. CDR3 coding DNA: TGTGCCAGCAGTCCCCGGACAGGGGCTTACTACGAGCAGTACTTC. V gene TRBV28 combines with J gene TRBJ2-7, with 9 bases matching TRBD1. The CDR3 has 15 residues. CDR1 and CDR2 (germline): MDHEN, SYDVKM. Trimming cost V 5 bases and J 3 bases; bases outside gene matches: 8. Complete variable domain (other parts from reference TRBV28 and TRBJ2-7): DVKVTQSSRYLVKRTGEKVFLECVQDMDHENMFWYRQDPGLGLRLIYFSYDVKMKEKGDIPEGYSVSREKKERFSLILESASTNQTSMYLCASSPRTGAYYEQYFGPGTRLTVT.

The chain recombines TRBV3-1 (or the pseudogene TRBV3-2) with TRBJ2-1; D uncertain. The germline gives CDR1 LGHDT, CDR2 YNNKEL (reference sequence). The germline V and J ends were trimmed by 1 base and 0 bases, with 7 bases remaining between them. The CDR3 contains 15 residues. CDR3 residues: CASSQVRSSYNEQFF. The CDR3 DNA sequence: TGTGCCAGCAGCCAAGTTCGTAGCTCCTACAATGAGCAGTTCTTC.

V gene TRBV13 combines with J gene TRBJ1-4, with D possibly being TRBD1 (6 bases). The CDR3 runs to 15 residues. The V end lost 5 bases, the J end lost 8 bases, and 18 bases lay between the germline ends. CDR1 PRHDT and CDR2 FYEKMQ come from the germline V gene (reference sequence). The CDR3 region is CASSRRGAGKEKLFF. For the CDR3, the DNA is TGTGCCAGCAGCCGACGGGGGGCAGGGAAAGAAAAACTGTTTTTT.

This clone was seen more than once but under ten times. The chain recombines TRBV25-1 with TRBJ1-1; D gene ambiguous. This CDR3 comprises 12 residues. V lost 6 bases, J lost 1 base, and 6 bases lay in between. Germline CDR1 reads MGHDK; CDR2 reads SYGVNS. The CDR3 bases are TGTGCCAGCAGGAGAGGGAACACTGAAGCTTTCTTT. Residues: CASRRGNTEAFF.

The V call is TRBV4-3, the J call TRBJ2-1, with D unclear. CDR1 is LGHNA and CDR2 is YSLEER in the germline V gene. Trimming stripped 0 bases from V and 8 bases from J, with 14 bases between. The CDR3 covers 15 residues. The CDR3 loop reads CASSQEIYPFDEQFF. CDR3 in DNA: TGCGCCAGCAGCCAAGAAATTTACCCTTTCGATGAGCAGTTCTTC.

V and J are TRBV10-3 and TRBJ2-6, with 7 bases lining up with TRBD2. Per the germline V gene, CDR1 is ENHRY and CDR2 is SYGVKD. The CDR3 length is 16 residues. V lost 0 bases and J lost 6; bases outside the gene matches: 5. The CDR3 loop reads CAISESSGGLANVLTF. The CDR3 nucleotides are TGTGCCATCAGTGAGTCGTCGGGGGGTTTGGCCAACGTCCTGACTTTC.

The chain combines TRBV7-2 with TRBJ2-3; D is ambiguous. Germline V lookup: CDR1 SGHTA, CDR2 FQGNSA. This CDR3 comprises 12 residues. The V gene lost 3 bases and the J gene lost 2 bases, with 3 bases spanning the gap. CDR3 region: CASSFSTDTQYF. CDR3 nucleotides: TGTGCCAGCAGCTTTTCCACAGATACGCAGTATTTT.

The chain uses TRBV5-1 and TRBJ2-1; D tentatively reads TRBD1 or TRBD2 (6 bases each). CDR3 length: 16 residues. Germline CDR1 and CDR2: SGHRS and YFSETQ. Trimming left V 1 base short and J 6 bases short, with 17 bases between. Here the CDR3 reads CASSLRTAGGFNEQFF. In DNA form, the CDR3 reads TGCGCCAGCAGCTTGAGGACCGCCGGGGGCTTCAATGAGCAGTTCTTC.

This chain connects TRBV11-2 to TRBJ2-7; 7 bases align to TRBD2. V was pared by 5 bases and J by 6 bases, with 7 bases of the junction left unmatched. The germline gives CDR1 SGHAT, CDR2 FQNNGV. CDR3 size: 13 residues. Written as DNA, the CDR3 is TGTGCCAGCAGCACCTACACTAGCGCCGAGCAGTACTTC. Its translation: CASSTYTSAEQYF.

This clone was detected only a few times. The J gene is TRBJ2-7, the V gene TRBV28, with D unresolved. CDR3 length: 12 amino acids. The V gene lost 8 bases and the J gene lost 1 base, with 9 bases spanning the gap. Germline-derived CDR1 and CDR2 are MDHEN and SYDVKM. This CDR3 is CASRSTSYEQYF. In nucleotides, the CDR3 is TGTGCCAGCCGATCAACTTCCTACGAGCAGTACTTC.

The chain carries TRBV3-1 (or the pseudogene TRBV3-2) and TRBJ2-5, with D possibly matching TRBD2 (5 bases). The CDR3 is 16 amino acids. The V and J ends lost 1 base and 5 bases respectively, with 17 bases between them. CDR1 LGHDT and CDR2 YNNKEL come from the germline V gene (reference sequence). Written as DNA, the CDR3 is TGTGCCAGCAGCCAAGGTGAGGGTAAGCGAAGGGAGACCCAGTACTTC. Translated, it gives CASSQGEGKRRETQYF.

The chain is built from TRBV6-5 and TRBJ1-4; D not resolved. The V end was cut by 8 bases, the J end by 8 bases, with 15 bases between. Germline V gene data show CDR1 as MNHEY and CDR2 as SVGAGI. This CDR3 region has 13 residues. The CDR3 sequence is CASRRGRTEKLFF. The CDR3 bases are TGTGCCAGCCGTCGGGGTCGGACGGAAAAACTGTTTTTT.

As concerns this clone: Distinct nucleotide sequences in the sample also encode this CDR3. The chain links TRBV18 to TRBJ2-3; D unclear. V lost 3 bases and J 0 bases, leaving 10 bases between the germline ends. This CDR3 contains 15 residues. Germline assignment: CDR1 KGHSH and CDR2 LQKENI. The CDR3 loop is CASSPDGASTDTQYF. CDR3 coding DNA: TGTGCCAGCTCACCCGACGGTGCTAGCACAGATACGCAGTATTTT.

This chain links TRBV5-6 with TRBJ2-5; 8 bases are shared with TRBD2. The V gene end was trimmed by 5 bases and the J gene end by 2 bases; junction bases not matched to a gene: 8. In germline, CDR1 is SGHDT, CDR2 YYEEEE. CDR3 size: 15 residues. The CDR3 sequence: CASSHTGGPQETQYF. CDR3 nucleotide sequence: TGTGCCAGCAGTCACACGGGGGGGCCACAAGAGACCCAGTACTTC.

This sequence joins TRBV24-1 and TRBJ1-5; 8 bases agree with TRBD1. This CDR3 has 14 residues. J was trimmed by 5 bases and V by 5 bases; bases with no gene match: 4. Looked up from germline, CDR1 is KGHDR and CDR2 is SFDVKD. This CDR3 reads CATSGRGRDQPQHF. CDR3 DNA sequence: TGTGCCACCAGTGGCAGGGGGCGCGATCAGCCCCAGCATTTT.

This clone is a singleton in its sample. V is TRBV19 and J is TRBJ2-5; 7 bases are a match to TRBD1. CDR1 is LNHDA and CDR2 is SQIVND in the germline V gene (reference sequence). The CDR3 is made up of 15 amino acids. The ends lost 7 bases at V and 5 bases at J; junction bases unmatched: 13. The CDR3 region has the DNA TGTGCCAGTACCCAAACCGGGACAGTCGGCGAGACCCAGTACTTC. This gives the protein CASTQTGTVGETQYF.

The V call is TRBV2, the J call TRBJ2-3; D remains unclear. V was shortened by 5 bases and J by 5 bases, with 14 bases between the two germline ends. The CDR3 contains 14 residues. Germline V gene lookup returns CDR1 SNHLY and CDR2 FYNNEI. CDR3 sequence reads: CASSRRADQDTQYF. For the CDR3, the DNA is TGTGCCAGCAGTCGTCGGGCGGACCAAGATACGCAGTATTTT.

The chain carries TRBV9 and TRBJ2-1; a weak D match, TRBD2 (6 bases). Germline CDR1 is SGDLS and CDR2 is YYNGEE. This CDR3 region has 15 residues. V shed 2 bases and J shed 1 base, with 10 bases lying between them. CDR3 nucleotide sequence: TGTGCCAGCAGCGTGGTGGGAGGATCCTACAATGAGCAGTTCTTC. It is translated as CASSVVGGSYNEQFF. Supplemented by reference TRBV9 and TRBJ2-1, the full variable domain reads DSGVTQTPKHLITATGQRVTLRCSPRSGDLSVYWYQQSLDQGLQFLIQYYNGEERAKGNILERFSAQQFPDLHSELNLSSLELGDSALYFCASSVVGGSYNEQFFGPGTRLTVL.

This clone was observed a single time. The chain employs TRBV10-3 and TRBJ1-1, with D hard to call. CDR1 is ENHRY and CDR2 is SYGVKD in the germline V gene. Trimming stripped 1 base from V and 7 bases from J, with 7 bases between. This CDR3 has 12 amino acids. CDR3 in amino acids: CAISELADEAFF. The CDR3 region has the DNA TGTGCCATCAGTGAGTTGGCAGATGAAGCTTTCTTT.

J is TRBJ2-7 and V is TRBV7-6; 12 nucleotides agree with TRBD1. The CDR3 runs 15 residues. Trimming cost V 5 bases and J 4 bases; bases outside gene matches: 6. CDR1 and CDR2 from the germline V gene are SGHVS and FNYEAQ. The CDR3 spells CASSPGTGGRYEQYF. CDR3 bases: TGTGCCAGCAGCCCGGGGACAGGGGGCAGGTACGAGCAGTACTTC.

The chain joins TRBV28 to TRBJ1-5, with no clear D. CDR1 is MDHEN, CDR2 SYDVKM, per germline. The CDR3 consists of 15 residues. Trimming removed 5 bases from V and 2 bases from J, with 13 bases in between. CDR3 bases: TGTGCCAGCAGTGCAACCGGTACGGGCAATCAGCCCCAGCATTTT. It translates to CASSATGTGNQPQHF.